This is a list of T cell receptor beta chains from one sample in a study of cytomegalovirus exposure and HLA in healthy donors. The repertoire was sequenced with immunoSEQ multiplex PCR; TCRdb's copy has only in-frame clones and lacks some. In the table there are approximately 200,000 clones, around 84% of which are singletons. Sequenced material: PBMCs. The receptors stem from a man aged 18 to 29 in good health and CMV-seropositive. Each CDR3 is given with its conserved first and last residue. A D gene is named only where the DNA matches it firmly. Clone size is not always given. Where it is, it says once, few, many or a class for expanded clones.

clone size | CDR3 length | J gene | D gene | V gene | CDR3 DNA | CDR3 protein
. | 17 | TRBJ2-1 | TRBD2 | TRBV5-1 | TGCGCCAGCAGCTTCGGACTAGCGGGCCCGACCCGGCATGAGCAGTTCTTC | CASSFGLAGPTRHEQFF
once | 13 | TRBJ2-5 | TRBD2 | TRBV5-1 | TGCGCCAGCAGCTTCAGCGGGACTGAGACCCAGTACTTC | CASSFSGTETQYF
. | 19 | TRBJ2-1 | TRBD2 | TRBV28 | TGTGCCAGCAGTTTTCAGTCCCTCGGACTAGCGGGCGGGGGGGATGAGCAGTTCTTC | CASSFQSLGLAGGGDEQFF
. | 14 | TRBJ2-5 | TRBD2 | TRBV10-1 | TGCGCCAGCCCGGCTAGCGGGTGTCAAGAGACCCAGTACTTC | CASPASGCQETQYF
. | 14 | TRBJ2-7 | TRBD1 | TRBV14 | TGTGCCAGCAGCCAAGAAGACAGGGTCTACGAGCAGTACTTC | CASSQEDRVYEQYF
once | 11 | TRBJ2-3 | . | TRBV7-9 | TGTGCCATTCGGGGAACAGATACGCAGTATTTT | CAIRGTDTQYF
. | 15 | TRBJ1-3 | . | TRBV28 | TGTGCCAGCAGTTTATTTGCTCGGGGGGAAAACACCATATATTTT | CASSLFARGENTIYF
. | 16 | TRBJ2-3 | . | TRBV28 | TGTGCCAGCAGTTACACGGGGTACTCTAGCACAGATACGCAGTATTTT | CASSYTGYSSTDTQYF
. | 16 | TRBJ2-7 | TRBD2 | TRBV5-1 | TGCGCCAGCAGCAGCAGTCCCAGCGGGAGGGCCTACGAGCAGTACTTC | CASSSSPSGRAYEQYF
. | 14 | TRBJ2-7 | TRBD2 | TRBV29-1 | TGCAGCGTTGAACTAGCGGGAGTACTCTACGAGCAGTACTTC | CSVELAGVLYEQYF
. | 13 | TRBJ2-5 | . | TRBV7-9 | TGTGCCAGCAGCTACGAGGTCCAAGAGACCCAGTACTTC | CASSYEVQETQYF
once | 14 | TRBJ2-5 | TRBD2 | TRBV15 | TGTGCCACCAGCAGAGGACTAGCGGAAGAGACCCAGTACTTC | CATSRGLAEETQYF
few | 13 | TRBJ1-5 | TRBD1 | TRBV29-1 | TGCAGCGCCGGACAGGGACGCAATCAGCCCCAGCATTTT | CSAGQGRNQPQHF
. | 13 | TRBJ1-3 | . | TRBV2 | TGTGCCAGCAGACGACTGTTAGGAAACACCATATATTTT | CASRRLLGNTIYF
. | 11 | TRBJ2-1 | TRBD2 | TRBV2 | TGTGCCGGCCCCGGGGGGAATGAGCAGTTCTTC | CAGPGGNEQFF
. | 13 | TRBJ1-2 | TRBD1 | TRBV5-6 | TGTGCCAGCCGGGACGGGACAGGGAGTGGCTACACCTTC | CASRDGTGSGYTF
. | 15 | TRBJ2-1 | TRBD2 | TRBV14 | TGTGCCAGCAGCCTAATGCGGGGGGGAGGCAATGAGCAGTTCTTC | CASSLMRGGGNEQFF
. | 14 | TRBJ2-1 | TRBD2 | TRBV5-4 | TGTGCCAGCAGCTTAACTAGCGGCTACAATGAGCAGTTCTTC | CASSLTSGYNEQFF
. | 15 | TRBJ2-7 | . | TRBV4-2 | TGTGCCAGCAGCCAGGGTTCCCTGGAGGGGAACGAGCAGTACTTC | CASSQGSLEGNEQYF
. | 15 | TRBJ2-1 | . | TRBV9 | TGTGCCAGCAGCGTACTCATCGGGTGGAGCAATGAGCAGTTCTTC | CASSVLIGWSNEQFF
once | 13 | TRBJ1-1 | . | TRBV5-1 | TGCGCCAGCAGCTTGCAAGCGGGGACGGGAGCTTTCTTT | CASSLQAGTGAFF
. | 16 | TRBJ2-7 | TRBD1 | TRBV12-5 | TGTGCTAGTGGTTTGGGGACAGGGATGAACCCCTACGAGCAGTACTTC | CASGLGTGMNPYEQYF
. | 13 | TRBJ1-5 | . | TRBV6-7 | TGTGCCAGCAGTATTCAGGGTAGTGAGCCCCAGCATTTT | CASSIQGSEPQHF
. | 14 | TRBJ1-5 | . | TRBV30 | TGTGCCTGGAGTTTAGGACAGTCCAATCAGCCCCAGCATTTT | CAWSLGQSNQPQHF
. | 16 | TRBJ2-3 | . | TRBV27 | TGTGCCAGCAGTTTACGAGCCAGGGGAGGCACAGATACGCAGTATTTT | CASSLRARGGTDTQYF
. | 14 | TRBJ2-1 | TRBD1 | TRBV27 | TGTGCCAGCAGTTTTGGGACAGCCTACAATGAGCAGTTCTTC | CASSFGTAYNEQFF
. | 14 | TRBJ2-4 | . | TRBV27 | TGTGCCAGCAGTTTACTAGGCACCAAAAACATTCAGTACTTC | CASSLLGTKNIQYF
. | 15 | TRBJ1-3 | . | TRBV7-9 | TGTGCCAGCAGCCACGAGGCGGGGATGGGAAACACCATATATTTT | CASSHEAGMGNTIYF
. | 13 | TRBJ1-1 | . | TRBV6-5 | TGTGCCAGCCGACCCCCGGGGAACACTGAAGCTTTCTTT | CASRPPGNTEAFF
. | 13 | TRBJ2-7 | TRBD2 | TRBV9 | TGTGCCAGCAGCGTAAGCGGGAACTACGAGCAGTACTTC | CASSVSGNYEQYF
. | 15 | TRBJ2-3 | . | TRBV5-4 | TGTGCCAGCAGCCTAGGAGGGGGCAACACAGATACGCAGTATTTT | CASSLGGGNTDTQYF
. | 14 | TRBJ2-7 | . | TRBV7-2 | TGTGCCAGCAGCCTAAATGCGGGCCCCTACGAGCAGTACTTC | CASSLNAGPYEQYF
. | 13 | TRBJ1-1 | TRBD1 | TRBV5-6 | TGTGCCAGCAGCCTCGACAGGGTCCATGAAGCTTTCTTT | CASSLDRVHEAFF
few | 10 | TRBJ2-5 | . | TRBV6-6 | TGTGCCAGCAGGAGGGAGACCCAGTACTTC | CASRRETQYF
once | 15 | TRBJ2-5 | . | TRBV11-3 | TGTGCCAGCAGCCCAGGGACTTCAGATCAAGAGACCCAGTACTTC | CASSPGTSDQETQYF
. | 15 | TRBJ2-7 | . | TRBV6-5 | TGTGCCAGCAGTTACGGAGGGTCAGCCCTATATGGGCAGTACTTC | CASSYGGSALYGQYF
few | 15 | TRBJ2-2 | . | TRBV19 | TGTGCCAGTAGTATAGTGTCAGCGAATCCCGGGGAGCTGTTTTTT | CASSIVSANPGELFF
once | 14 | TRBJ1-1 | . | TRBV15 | TGTGCCACCAGCAGTGAGGATCGGGGTACTGAAGCTTTCTTT | CATSSEDRGTEAFF
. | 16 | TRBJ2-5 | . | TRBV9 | TGTGCCAGCAGCGGCCCGGCCAAAGGGGTTGAAGAGACCCAGTACTTC | CASSGPAKGVEETQYF
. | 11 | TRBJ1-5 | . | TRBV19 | TGTGCCTCCCAAGCAGGGAGGGCCCAGCATTTT | CASQAGRAQHF
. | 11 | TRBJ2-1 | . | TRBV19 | TGTGCCAGTAGTATATTTCGTGAGCAGTTCTTC | CASSIFREQFF
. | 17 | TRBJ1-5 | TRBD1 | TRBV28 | TGTGCCAGCAGGGGGACAGGGATGGGGGTTGGCAATCAGCCCCAGCATTTT | CASRGTGMGVGNQPQHF
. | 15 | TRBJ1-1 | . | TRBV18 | TGTGCCAGCTCACCACGTTTGGCCAGGGACACTGAAGCTTTCTTT | CASSPRLARDTEAFF